This T cell receptor beta chain was profiled in a study of shared clonotypes between healthy human individuals. CD45RO-negative, CCR7-positively selected cells formed the naive CD8 fraction, excluding terminally differentiated effector memory CD45RA+ cells. CDR1 is MNHEY and CDR2 is SMNVEV in the germline V gene (reference sequence). There are 15 residues in the CDR3. With 4 bases clipped from V and 5 bases from J, the junction kept 9 bases outside the gene matches. The data were produced by immunoSEQ multiplex PCR, yet TCRdb's version contains in-frame clones alone and is incomplete. The sample lists more than 600,000 clones; 92% were seen once.

The chain carries TRBV27 and TRBJ1-1; 8 nucleotides match TRBD1. The sequencing sample was made of naive CD8+ T cells sorted from blood. The sequence was obtained from a man between 25 and 39 years old in good health. The CDR3 region is CASSSSRGLLTEAFF. CDR3 nucleotides: TGTGCCAGCAGTTCCTCCAGGGGGCTATTGACTGAAGCTTTCTTT.